The 9 T cell receptor beta chains below were found in one sample sequenced in a study of blood T cell repertoires in COVID-19. Generated by immunoSEQ multiplex PCR, the TCRdb table keeps only in-frame clones and is missing some. The sample includes 150,000 to 200,000 clones, approximately 75% of them seen just once. Source material: peripheral blood. The receptors derive from a human donor in a cohort sampled during active COVID-19.

The V call is TRBV11-3, the J call TRBJ2-1; tentative D call: TRBD2 (5 bases). Per germline, CDR1 SGHNT and CDR2 YENEEA. This CDR3 contains 14 residues. The germline V and J ends were trimmed by 6 bases and 0 bases, with 9 bases remaining between them. In DNA form, the CDR3 reads TGTGCCAGCAGTCGTGCGGGCTCCTACAATGAGCAGTTCTTC. Protein product: CASSRAGSYNEQFF. Variable domain in full (rest from reference TRBV11-3 and TRBJ2-1): EAGVVQSPRYKIIEKKQPVAFWCNPISGHNTLYWYLQNLGQGPELLIRYENEEAVDDSQLPKDRFSAERLKGVDSTLKIQPAELGDSAVYLCASSRAGSYNEQFFGPGTRLTVL.

The chain couples TRBV4-1 to TRBJ1-2; no reliable D call. Trimming removed 0 bases at V and 5 bases at J, with 10 bases between. The CDR3 has 14 residues. Per germline, CDR1 MGHRA and CDR2 YSYEKL. As DNA, the CDR3 is TGCGCCAGCAGCCAAGATGCCAGTCCTTATGGCTACACCTTC. Translation gives CASSQDASPYGYTF.

The CDR3 region is CASSLSGLAGLTDTQYF. The CDR3 nucleotides read TGTGCCAGCAGTCTCTCGGGACTAGCGGGGTTAACAGATACGCAGTATTTT. The chain links TRBV6-2 or TRBV6-3 to TRBJ2-3; 13 bases agree with TRBD2. This CDR3 region has 17 residues. The V gene's germline CDR1 is MNHEY and CDR2 SVGEGT. J lost 3 bases, V lost 5 bases, and 8 bases had no gene match.

Here the CDR3 reads CASSLGRQSSYEQYF. The DNA for the CDR3 is TGTGCCAGCAGCTTAGGGCGACAGAGCTCCTACGAGCAGTACTTC. This chain connects TRBV11-2 to TRBJ2-7, with D possibly TRBD1 on 5 matching bases. The V end was cut by 1 base, the J end by 0 bases, with 10 bases between. The germline V gene has CDR1 SGHAT and CDR2 FQNNGV. The CDR3 sequence is 15 residues long.

The genes are TRBV4-2 and TRBJ1-2, with 7 bases fitting TRBD1. V shed 4 bases, J shed 5 bases, and the junction held 7 bases outside the gene matches. Germline V gene data show CDR1 as LGHNA and CDR2 as YNFKEQ. The CDR3 runs to 14 residues. For the CDR3, the DNA is TGTGCCAGCAGCCCAGGGGGTGTTGAATATGGCTACACCTTC. Residues: CASSPGGVEYGYTF.

The chain uses TRBV5-1 and TRBJ2-1; 8 nucleotides agree with TRBD2. CDR3 length equals 17 residues. Germline CDR1 reads SGHRS; CDR2 reads YFSETQ. The J segment lost 4 bases and the V segment lost 0 bases, leaving 9 bases of the junction unmatched. Here the CDR3 reads CASSLAVLAEKYNEQFF. The DNA of the CDR3 is TGCGCCAGCAGCTTGGCCGTACTAGCGGAGAAATACAATGAGCAGTTCTTC.

The chain couples TRBV2 to TRBJ2-5; D possibly corresponds to TRBD2 (7 bases). Per germline, CDR1 SNHLY and CDR2 FYNNEI. V lost 5 bases and J 5 bases, leaving 18 bases between the germline ends. The CDR3 totals 15 residues. The CDR3 sequence: CASSSGGGAGETQYF. CDR3 nucleotides: TGTGCCAGCAGTTCCGGAGGGGGGGCCGGGGAGACCCAGTACTTC.

The chain employs TRBV27 and TRBJ1-5, with a tentative D call TRBD1 (5 bases). Trimming stripped 4 bases from V and 3 bases from J, with 13 bases between. CDR1 and CDR2 (germline): MNHEY, SMNVEV (reference sequence). This CDR3 spans 15 amino acids. The CDR3 spells CASSSKWGPNQPQHF. The CDR3, as DNA: TGTGCCAGCAGTTCCAAGTGGGGCCCCAATCAGCCCCAGCATTTT.

This clone was found a few times. V usage is TRBV7-3 and J usage is TRBJ2-2; D call uncertain. Germline V gives CDR1 SGHTA, CDR2 FQGTGA. V lost 3 bases to trimming and J lost 1 base, with 3 bases between them. The CDR3 is 13 amino acids. This CDR3 reads CASSFGNTGELFF. CDR3 DNA: TGTGCCAGCAGCTTCGGGAACACCGGGGAGCTGTTTTTT.